One sample yielded the 13 T cell receptor beta chains listed below, sequenced in a study of control samples from healthy donors and cancer patients. Method: immunoSEQ multiplex PCR; TCRdb's copy keeps in-frame clones and lacks some. The sample includes some 150,000 clones, about 89% seen only once; the top ten take about 7.6%. The sample was blood. The receptors shown here come from a man aged 18 to 29 in good health.

The chain couples TRBV28 to TRBJ1-2; D is uncertain. This CDR3 region has 14 residues. Germline V gene sequence: CDR1 MDHEN, CDR2 SYDVKM. Between the trimmed V and J ends, which lost 2 bases and 6 bases, there was a span of 13 bases. The CDR3 loop is CASSLTWGWNGYTF. Here the CDR3 DNA reads TGTGCCAGCAGTTTAACTTGGGGATGGAATGGCTACACCTTC.

This sequence joins TRBV19 and TRBJ1-1; D call uncertain. Deletions cut 4 bases from V and 6 bases from J, with 9 bases between. CDR3 size: 12 residues. Germline V gene lookup returns CDR1 LNHDA and CDR2 SQIVND (reference sequence). The CDR3 DNA sequence: TGTGCCAGTAGTACCAGCGGCCCTGAAGCTTTCTTT. Protein: CASSTSGPEAFF.

The chain joins TRBV5-1 to TRBJ2-3, with 10 bases that match TRBD2. The CDR3 consists of 17 residues. CDR1 is SGHRS and CDR2 is YFSETQ in the germline V gene. V lost 4 bases, J lost 4 bases, and 12 bases stayed unmatched. CDR3 nucleotide sequence: TGCGCCAGCAGCCAACTGGGGAGCGGGGGGGCTGCAGATACGCAGTATTTT. Amino acid sequence: CASSQLGSGGAADTQYF.

The chain has TRBV24-1 and TRBJ1-1; D remains unclear. Germline V gene lookup returns CDR1 KGHDR and CDR2 SFDVKD. Trimming shortened V by 5 bases and J by 0 bases, and 6 bases separated the two germline ends. There are 13 residues in the CDR3. The CDR3 loop is CATSGSVNTEAFF. As DNA, the CDR3 is TGTGCCACCAGTGGCTCGGTGAACACTGAAGCTTTCTTT.

J is TRBJ2-7 and V is TRBV6-5, with D unresolved. Trimming took off 11 bases at V and 2 bases at J, with 16 bases between the two ends. CDR3 length equals 13 residues. CDR1 is MNHEY and CDR2 is SVGAGI in the germline V gene. The chain's CDR3 is CAATDYRPYEQYF. In DNA form, the CDR3 reads TGTGCCGCTACTGATTACCGACCCTACGAGCAGTACTTC.

The rearrangement uses TRBV2 and TRBJ1-2, with 8 bases that match TRBD1. Germline V gene lookup returns CDR1 SNHLY and CDR2 FYNNEI. Losses at the gene ends were 4 bases for V and 8 bases for J; bases not matched to a gene: 9. This CDR3 is built from 14 residues. CDR3 coding DNA: TGTGCCAGCAGTGTGGAGGACAGGGTATACGGCTACACCTTC. Translation: CASSVEDRVYGYTF.

This chain uses TRBV3-1 (or the pseudogene TRBV3-2) with TRBJ1-3; 7 bases align to TRBD1. CDR1 LGHDT and CDR2 YNNKEL come from the germline V gene (reference sequence). V was pared by 4 bases and J by 0 bases, with 9 bases of the junction left unmatched. CDR3 length equals 17 residues. The CDR3 bases are TGTGCCAGCAGCCGAGAGACAGGGCATCTCTCTGGAAACACCATATATTTT. Residues: CASSRETGHLSGNTIYF.

The chain employs TRBV19 and TRBJ1-5, with D hard to call. The CDR3 loop spans 14 amino acids. Germline loops: CDR1 LNHDA, CDR2 SQIVND (reference sequence). Trimming pared 3 bases from V and 6 bases from J, leaving 12 bases between. CDR3 nucleotide sequence: TGTGCCAGTAGTATTTTCACAGAAGGTCAGCCCCAGCATTTT. This encodes CASSIFTEGQPQHF.

The V call is TRBV3-1 (or the pseudogene TRBV3-2), the J call TRBJ2-1; D is unresolved. The CDR3 contains 13 residues. The germline V gene has CDR1 LGHDT and CDR2 YNNKEL (reference sequence). V lost 1 base, J lost 4 bases, and 5 bases lay in between. Here the CDR3 reads CASSQASYNEQFF. CDR3 coding DNA: TGTGCCAGCAGCCAAGCCAGTTACAATGAGCAGTTCTTC.

This clone was found once. The V and J genes are TRBV2 and TRBJ2-2; possibly TRBD1 for D (6 bases). Trimming took 6 bases from V and 4 from J, leaving 15 bases between them. The CDR3 totals 15 residues. The germline V gene encodes CDR1 SNHLY and CDR2 FYNNEI. The CDR3, as DNA: TGTGCCAGCAGCCCCCTCACAGGGTTCACCGGGGAGCTGTTTTTT. Translation: CASSPLTGFTGELFF. Based on the CDR3 plus reference TRBV2 and TRBJ2-2, the full variable domain is EPEVTQTPSHQVTQMGQEVILRCVPISNHLYFYWYRQILGQKVEFLVSFYNNEISEKSEIFDDQFSVERPDGSNFTLKIRSTKLEDSAMYFCASSPLTGFTGELFFGEGSRLTVL.

J is TRBJ1-2 and V is TRBV4-1, with 7 bases aligning to TRBD1. Germline CDR1 MGHRA, CDR2 YSYEKL. This CDR3 spans 15 amino acids. The trim removed 1 base at V and 4 bases at J, leaving 6 bases unmatched. The CDR3 loop reads CASSQVAGGIYGYTF. The CDR3 DNA reads as TGCGCCAGCAGCCAAGTAGCAGGGGGGATCTATGGCTACACCTTC.

The V call is TRBV5-1, the J call TRBJ2-2; tentative D call: TRBD1 (6 bases). This CDR3 has 14 amino acids. V was trimmed by 4 bases and J by 6 bases, leaving 13 bases between them. In germline, CDR1 is SGHRS, CDR2 YFSETQ. The CDR3 DNA is TGCGCCAGCAGCCGGGAACAGGGATCCGGGGAGCTGTTTTTT. Encoded protein: CASSREQGSGELFF.

This chain links TRBV29-1 with TRBJ2-5; D remains unclear. In germline, CDR1 is SQVTM, CDR2 ANQGSEA. CDR3 length: 13 residues. V lost 4 bases and J 0 bases, leaving 9 bases between the germline ends. The CDR3 coding sequence is TGCAGCGTTGTGTCAGCGTACCAAGAGACCCAGTACTTC. Translating gives CSVVSAYQETQYF.